The table lists the clone carrying this T cell receptor (beta chain) with many counts. From the 5' RACE reads, TCRdb called clonotypes with MiXCR, one entry per CDR3 protein. The sample comprises about 55,000 distinct CDR3 sequences, roughly 12% of which are singletons, and more than 3.5% rests with the top ten. This entry comes from a study of early T cells in non-severe SARS-CoV-2 infection. This CDR3 is 14 amino acids long. Trimming at V came to 4 bases and at J to 12 bases, leaving 10 bases not matched to a gene. Germline V gene data show CDR1 as MNHEY and CDR2 as SMNVEV (reference sequence). The source is an adult who was a healthcare worker with PCR-confirmed SARS-CoV-2 infection or an uninfected control (not recorded which). Sequencing was carried out using whole blood. The rearrangement uses TRBV27 and TRBJ2-1; the match to TRBD2 covers 9 bases. The CDR3 spells CASSSRSSGSWQFF. The CDR3, as DNA: TGTGCCAGCAGTTCCAGGAGTAGCGGGAGTTGGCAGTTCTTC.